A selection of T cell receptor beta chains follows, all from one sample in a study of cytomegalovirus exposure and HLA in healthy donors. Method: immunoSEQ multiplex PCR; TCRdb's copy keeps in-frame clones and lacks some. The sample holds about 150,000 clones; approximately 90% are singletons and the top ten take about 0.7%. Sequencing was carried out using PBMCs. The receptors originated from a man aged 18-30 years in good health and CMV-seronegative. CDR3s include the opening cysteine and the closing phenylalanine or tryptophan.

V gene: TRBV6-5
J gene: TRBJ1-6
CDR3 protein: CASRRQNSPLHF

V gene: TRBV5-1
J gene: TRBJ1-1
CDR3 protein: CASSLQASNTEAFF

V gene: TRBV7-8
J gene: TRBJ1-3
CDR3 protein: CASSPELGRSGNTIYF

V gene: TRBV7-9
J gene: TRBJ1-1
CDR3 protein: CASSSAGGVGAEAFF

V gene: TRBV29-1
J gene: TRBJ1-1
CDR3 protein: CSVGNLRLTEAFF

V gene: TRBV18
J gene: TRBJ2-7
CDR3 protein: CASSPVGQGPAVLLYEQYF

V gene: TRBV25-1
J gene: TRBJ2-5
CDR3 protein: CASRVAGSLETQYF

V gene: TRBV6-5
J gene: TRBJ1-3
CDR3 protein: CASSSPGTGNTIYF

V gene: TRBV7-8
J gene: TRBJ2-1
CDR3 protein: CASSLNRLAGSYNEQFF

V gene: TRBV14
J gene: TRBJ1-6
CDR3 protein: CATTGTVHSPLHF

V gene: TRBV5-1
J gene: TRBJ2-1
CDR3 protein: CASSLGQGNNEQFF

V gene: TRBV6-5
J gene: TRBJ2-2
CDR3 protein: CASSLTSGALGELFF

V gene: TRBV9
J gene: TRBJ1-2
CDR3 protein: CASSIGSDRYGYTF

V gene: TRBV12-5
J gene: TRBJ1-5
CDR3 protein: CASGFNPSGQGKEPQHF

V gene: TRBV6-6
J gene: TRBJ2-1
CDR3 protein: CASTWESSYNEQFF

V gene: TRBV18
J gene: TRBJ2-7
CDR3 protein: CASSPPGHTPYEQYF

V gene: TRBV5-4
J gene: TRBJ1-1
CDR3 protein: CASSEGVVAFF

V gene: TRBV9
J gene: TRBJ2-2
CDR3 protein: CASSVRTGFLFF

V gene: TRBV7-9
J gene: TRBJ1-3
CDR3 protein: CASSISRTVANTIYF

V gene: TRBV30
J gene: TRBJ2-3
CDR3 protein: CAWKALIRAYTDTQYF

V gene: TRBV27
J gene: TRBJ1-2
CDR3 protein: CASSLSDRFYGYTF

V gene: TRBV5-6
J gene: TRBJ1-5
CDR3 protein: CASSSRPQGQPQHF

V gene: TRBV28
J gene: TRBJ2-2
CDR3 protein: CASSTSGDRWGELFF

V gene: TRBV5-1
J gene: TRBJ1-2
CDR3 protein: CASGAQGSGGYTF